This T cell receptor beta chain is drawn from a study of cytomegalovirus exposure and HLA in healthy donors. The CDR3 has 11 residues. In germline, CDR1 is GTSNPN, CDR2 SVGIG (reference sequence). V lost 3 bases, J lost 6 bases, and 7 bases lay in between. In this sample, this clone turned up a few times. The PCR was carried out with 60 Vbeta primers and 13 Jbeta primers. Sequenced by immunoSEQ multiplex PCR; TCRdb stores in-frame clones only, minus some. This table has approximately 150,000 clones, under 85% appearing once. The rearrangement links TRBV30 to TRBJ2-3; the D is unclear. This TCR was recovered from a woman under 30 in good health and CMV-seropositive. Sample: PBMCs. Here the CDR3 DNA reads TGTGCCTGGAGAGCCCCGGATACGCAGTATTTT. Its protein is CAWRAPDTQYF.